This entry describes one T cell receptor beta chain. Its antigen is as yet unknown. Sequenced by immunoSEQ multiplex PCR; TCRdb stores in-frame clones only, minus some. The sample includes some 80,000 clones, approximately 91% of them seen just once. Germline V gives CDR1 MNHEY, CDR2 SVGAGI. The CDR3 sequence is 15 residues long. Unmatched junction bases numbered 10, after V lost 4 bases and J lost 6 bases. This entry belongs to a study of T cell responses to AZD1222 COVID-19 vaccine. Whole-study findings and limits: Spike-specific TCR repertoires showed rising breadth and depth after two AZD1222 doses. Donors were chiefly white British, with a greater number of females, and clonal diversity was perhaps underestimated. At baseline, seropositivity was found in only five or six AZD1222 recipients. Repertoires in all cases were sampled only once the peak T cell response had passed.

The genes are TRBV6-5 and TRBJ2-7; TRBD1 agrees at 9 bases. The specimen comprised peripheral blood, sampled on day 0 of AZD1222 vaccination. The TCR comes from an adult in good health. Here the CDR3 reads CASSLSHPGQGEQYF. The CDR3, as DNA: TGTGCCAGCAGTTTGAGCCACCCGGGACAGGGCGAGCAGTACTTC.